Sequencing of this T cell receptor beta chain was carried out in a study of blood T cell repertoires in COVID-19. Study background: Specimens from acute and convalescent COVID-19 originated in the United States, Italy and Spain. Sample material is recorded as cDNA or gDNA derived from T cells, B-cell-depleted T cells, or PBMCs.

Germline lookup yields CDR1 LGHDT and CDR2 YNNKEL (reference sequence). CDR3 length: 14 residues. V shed 2 bases and J 5 bases; nucleotides not matched to a gene: 3. Original handling: By means of reference gene primer amplification, nucleated cell counts were estimated. Profiling relied on immunoSEQ multiplex PCR, and the TCRdb table lists in-frame clones only, not all of them. V, J and clone size are taken as reported in that table, and D and trimming were inferred from the DNA itself. In the table there are tens of thousands of clones, less than 90% of which are singletons. The gene calls are TRBV3-1 (or the pseudogene TRBV3-2) and TRBJ2-7; 10 positions agree with TRBD2. The receptor comes from a woman aged 80 or over with acute or convalescent COVID-19. Material for sequencing was peripheral blood. The CDR3 is CASSQSGTSDEQYF. The CDR3 DNA reads as TGTGCCAGCAGCCAATCCGGGACTAGCGACGAGCAGTACTTC.